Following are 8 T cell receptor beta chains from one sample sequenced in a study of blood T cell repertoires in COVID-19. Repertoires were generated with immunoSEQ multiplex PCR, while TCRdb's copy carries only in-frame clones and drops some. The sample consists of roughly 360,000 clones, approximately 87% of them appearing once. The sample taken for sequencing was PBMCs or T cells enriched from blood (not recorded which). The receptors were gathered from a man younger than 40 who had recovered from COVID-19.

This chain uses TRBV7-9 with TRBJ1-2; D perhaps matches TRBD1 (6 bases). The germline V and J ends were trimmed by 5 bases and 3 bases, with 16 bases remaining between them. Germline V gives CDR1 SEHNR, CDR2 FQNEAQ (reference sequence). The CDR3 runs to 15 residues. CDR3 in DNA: TGTGCCAGCAGCCATCACAGGGCGAGGTACTATGGCTACACCTTC. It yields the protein CASSHHRARYYGYTF.

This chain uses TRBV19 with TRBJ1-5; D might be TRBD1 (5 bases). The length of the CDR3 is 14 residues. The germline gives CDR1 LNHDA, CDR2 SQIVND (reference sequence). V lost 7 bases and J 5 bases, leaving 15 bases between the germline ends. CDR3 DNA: TGTGCCAGTACGGACGAGGGGAGGTATCAGCCCCAGCATTTT. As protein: CASTDEGRYQPQHF.

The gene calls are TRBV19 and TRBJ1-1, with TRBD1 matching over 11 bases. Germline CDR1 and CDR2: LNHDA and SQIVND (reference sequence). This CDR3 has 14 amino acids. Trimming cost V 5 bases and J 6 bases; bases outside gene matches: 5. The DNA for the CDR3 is TGTGCCAGTAGTGGGGACAGGGGGTTCGCTGAAGCTTTCTTT. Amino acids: CASSGDRGFAEAFF.

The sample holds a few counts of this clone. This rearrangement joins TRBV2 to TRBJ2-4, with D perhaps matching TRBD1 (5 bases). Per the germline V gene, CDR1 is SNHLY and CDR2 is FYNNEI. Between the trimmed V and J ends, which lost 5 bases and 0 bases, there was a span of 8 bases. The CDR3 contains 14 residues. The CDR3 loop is CASSIQVAKNIQYF. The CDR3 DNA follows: TGTGCCAGCAGTATACAGGTAGCCAAAAACATTCAGTACTTC.

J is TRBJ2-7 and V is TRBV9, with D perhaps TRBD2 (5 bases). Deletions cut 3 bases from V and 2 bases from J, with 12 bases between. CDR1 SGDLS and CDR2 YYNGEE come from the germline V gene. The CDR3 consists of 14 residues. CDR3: CASSADSLTYEQYF. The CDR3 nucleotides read TGTGCCAGCAGCGCGGACTCCCTAACCTACGAGCAGTACTTC.

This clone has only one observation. The CDR3: CASSALWVQGDQNTGELFF. The CDR3 DNA reads TGTGCCAGCAGCGCACTATGGGTCCAGGGGGACCAGAACACCGGGGAGCTGTTTTTT. The chain combines TRBV13 with TRBJ2-2, with 7 bases that match TRBD1. Germline values: CDR1 PRHDT, CDR2 FYEKMQ (reference sequence). Trimming cost V 5 bases and J 1 base; bases outside gene matches: 16. CDR3 length: 19 residues.

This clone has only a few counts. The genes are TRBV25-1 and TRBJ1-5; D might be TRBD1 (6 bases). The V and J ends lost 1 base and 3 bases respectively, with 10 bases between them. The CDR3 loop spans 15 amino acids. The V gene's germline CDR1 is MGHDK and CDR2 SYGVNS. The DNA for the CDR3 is TGTGCCAGCAGTGAATTGGCAGGGGACAATCAGCCCCAGCATTTT. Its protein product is CASSELAGDNQPQHF.

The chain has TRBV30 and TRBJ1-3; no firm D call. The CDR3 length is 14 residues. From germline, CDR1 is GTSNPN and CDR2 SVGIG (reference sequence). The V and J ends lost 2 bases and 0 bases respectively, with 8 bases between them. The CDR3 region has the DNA TGTGCCTGGAGTCCTACCTTCTCTGGAAACACCATATATTTT. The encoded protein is CAWSPTFSGNTIYF.